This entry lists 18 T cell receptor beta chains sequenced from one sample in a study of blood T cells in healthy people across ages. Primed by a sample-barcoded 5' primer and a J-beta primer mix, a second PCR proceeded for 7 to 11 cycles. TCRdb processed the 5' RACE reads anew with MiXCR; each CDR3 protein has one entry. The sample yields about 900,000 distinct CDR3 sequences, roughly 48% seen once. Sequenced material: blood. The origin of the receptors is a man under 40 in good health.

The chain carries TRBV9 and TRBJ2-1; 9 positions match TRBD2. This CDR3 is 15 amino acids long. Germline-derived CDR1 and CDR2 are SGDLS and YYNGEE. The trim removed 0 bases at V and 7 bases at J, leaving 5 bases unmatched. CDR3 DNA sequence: TGTGCCAGCAGCGTAGGGGGACTAGCCTCAAATGAGCAGTTCTTC. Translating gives CASSVGGLASNEQFF. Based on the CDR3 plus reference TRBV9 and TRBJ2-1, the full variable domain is DSGVTQTPKHLITATGQRVTLRCSPRSGDLSVYWYQQSLDQGLQFLIQYYNGEERAKGNILERFSAQQFPDLHSELNLSSLELGDSALYFCASSVGGLASNEQFFGPGTRLTVL.

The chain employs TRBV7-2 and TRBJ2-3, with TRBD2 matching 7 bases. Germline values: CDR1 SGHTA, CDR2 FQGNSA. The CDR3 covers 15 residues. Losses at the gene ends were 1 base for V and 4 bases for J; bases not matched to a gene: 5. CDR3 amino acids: CASSLGGTISDTQYF. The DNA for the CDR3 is TGTGCCAGCAGCTTAGGAGGGACTATTTCAGATACGCAGTATTTT.

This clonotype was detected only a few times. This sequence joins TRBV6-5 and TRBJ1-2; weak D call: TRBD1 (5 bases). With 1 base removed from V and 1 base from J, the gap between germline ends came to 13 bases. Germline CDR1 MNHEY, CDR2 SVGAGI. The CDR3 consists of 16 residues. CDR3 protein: CASSYFEGPINYGYTF. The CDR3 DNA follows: TGTGCCAGCAGTTACTTCGAGGGGCCCATTAACTATGGCTACACCTTC.

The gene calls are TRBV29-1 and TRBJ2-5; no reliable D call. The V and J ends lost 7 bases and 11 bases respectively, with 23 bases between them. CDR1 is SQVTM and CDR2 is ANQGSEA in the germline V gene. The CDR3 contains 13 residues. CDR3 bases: TGCAGCGCCGAGGACGACCCTTACAATGAGCAGTACTTC. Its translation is CSAEDDPYNEQYF. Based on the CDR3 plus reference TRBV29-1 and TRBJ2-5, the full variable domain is SAVISQKPSRDICQRGTSLTIQCQVDSQVTMMFWYRQQPGQSLTLIATANQGSEATYESGFVIDKFPISRPNLTFSTLTVSNMSPEDSSIYLCSAEDDPYNEQYFGPGTRLLVL.

CDR3 region: CASSLFNSETQYF. For the CDR3, the DNA is TGTGCCAGCAGCTTATTTAATTCGGAGACCCAGTACTTC. The chain links TRBV7-2 to TRBJ2-5; D not certain. Germline CDR1 is SGHTA and CDR2 is FQGNSA. This CDR3 has 13 residues. V lost 2 bases, J lost 5 bases, and 9 bases lay in between.

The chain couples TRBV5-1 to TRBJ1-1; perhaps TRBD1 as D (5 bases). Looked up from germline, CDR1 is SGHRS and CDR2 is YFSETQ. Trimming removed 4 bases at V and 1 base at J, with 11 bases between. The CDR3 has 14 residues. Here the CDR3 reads CASSLHGGNTEAFF. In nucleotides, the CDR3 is TGCGCCAGCAGCCTCCACGGGGGGAACACTGAAGCTTTCTTT.

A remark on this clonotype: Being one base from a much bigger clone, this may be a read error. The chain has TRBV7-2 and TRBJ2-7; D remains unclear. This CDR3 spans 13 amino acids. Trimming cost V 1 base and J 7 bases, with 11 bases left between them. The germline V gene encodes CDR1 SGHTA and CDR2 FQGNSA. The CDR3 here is CASSLEGLLEQYF. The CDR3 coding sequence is TGTGCCAGCAGCTTAGAGGGTCTCCTAGAGCAGTACTTC. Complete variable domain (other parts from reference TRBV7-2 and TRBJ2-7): GAGVSQSPSNKVTEKGKDVELRCDPISGHTALYWYRQSLGQGLEFLIYFQGNSAPDKSGLPSDRFSAERTGGSVSTLTIQRTQQEDSAVYLCASSLEGLLEQYFGPGTRLTVT.

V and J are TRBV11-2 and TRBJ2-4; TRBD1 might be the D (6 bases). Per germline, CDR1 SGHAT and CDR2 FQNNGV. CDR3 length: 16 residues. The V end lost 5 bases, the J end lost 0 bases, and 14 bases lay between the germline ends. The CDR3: CASSPRTVLAKNIQYF. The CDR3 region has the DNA TGTGCCAGCAGCCCACGGACAGTGCTAGCCAAAAACATTCAGTACTTC.

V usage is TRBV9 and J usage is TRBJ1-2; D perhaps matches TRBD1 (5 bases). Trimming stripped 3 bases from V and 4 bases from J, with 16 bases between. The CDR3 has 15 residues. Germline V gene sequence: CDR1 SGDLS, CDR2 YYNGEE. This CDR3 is CASSADSLRGYGYTF. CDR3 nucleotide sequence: TGTGCCAGCAGCGCCGACAGCTTGCGTGGCTATGGCTACACCTTC.

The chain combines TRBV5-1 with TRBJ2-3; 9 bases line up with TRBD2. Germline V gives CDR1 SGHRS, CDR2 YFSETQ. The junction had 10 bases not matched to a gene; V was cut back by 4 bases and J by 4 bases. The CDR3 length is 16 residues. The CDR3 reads CASSPEVSGGSDTQYF. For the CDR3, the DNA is TGCGCCAGCAGCCCAGAGGTTAGCGGGGGCTCAGATACGCAGTATTTT.

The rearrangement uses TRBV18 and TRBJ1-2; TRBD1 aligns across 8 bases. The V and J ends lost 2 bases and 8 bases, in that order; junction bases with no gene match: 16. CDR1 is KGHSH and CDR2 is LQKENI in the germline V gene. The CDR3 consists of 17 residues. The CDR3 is CASSPSPGQGPFGGYTF. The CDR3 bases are TGTGCCAGCTCACCATCTCCCGGACAGGGCCCCTTCGGGGGCTACACCTTC.

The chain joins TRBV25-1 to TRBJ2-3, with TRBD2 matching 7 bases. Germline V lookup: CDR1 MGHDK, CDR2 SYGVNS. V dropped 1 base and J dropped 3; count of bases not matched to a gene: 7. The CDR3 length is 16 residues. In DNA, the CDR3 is TGTGCCAGCAGTGAATCAGCGGGGCTTAGGACAGATACGCAGTATTTT. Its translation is CASSESAGLRTDTQYF.

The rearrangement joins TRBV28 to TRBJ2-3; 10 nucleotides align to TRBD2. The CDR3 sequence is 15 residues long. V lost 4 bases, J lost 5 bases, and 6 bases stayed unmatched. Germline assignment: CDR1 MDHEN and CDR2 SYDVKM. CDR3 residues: CASSSPSGGGDTQYF. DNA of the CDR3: TGTGCCAGCAGTTCCCCTAGCGGGGGCGGAGATACGCAGTATTTT.

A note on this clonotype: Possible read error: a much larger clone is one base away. CDR3 coding DNA: TGTGTCAGCACCAGGATCGGACAGGGGGCTCATCATGGCTACACCTTC. Encoded protein: CVSTRIGQGAHHGYTF. The rearrangement links TRBV7-9 to TRBJ1-2, with 11 nucleotides matching TRBD1. Germline CDR1 reads SEHNR; CDR2 reads FQNEAQ (reference sequence). The length of the CDR3 is 16 residues.

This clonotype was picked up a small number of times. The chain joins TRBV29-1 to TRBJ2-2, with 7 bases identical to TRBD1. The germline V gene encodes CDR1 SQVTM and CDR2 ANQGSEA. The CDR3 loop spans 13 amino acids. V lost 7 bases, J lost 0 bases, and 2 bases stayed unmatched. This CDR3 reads CSADRANTGELFF. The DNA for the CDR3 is TGCAGCGCAGACAGGGCGAACACCGGGGAGCTGTTTTTT.

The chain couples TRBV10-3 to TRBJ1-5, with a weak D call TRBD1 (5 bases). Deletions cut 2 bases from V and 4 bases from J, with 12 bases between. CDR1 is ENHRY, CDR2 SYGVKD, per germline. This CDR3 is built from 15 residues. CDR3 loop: CAISEGGTGNQPQHF. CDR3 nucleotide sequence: TGTGCCATCAGTGAGGGCGGGACGGGGAATCAGCCCCAGCATTTT.

This chain's CDR3 is CASSNGPLYYNEQFF. CDR3 bases: TGTGCCAGCAGCAACGGCCCCCTTTACTACAATGAGCAGTTCTTC. The rearrangement links TRBV7-2 to TRBJ2-1; D remains ambiguous. V lost 5 bases and J 3 bases, leaving 14 bases between the germline ends. CDR3 length: 15 amino acids. Germline V gene data show CDR1 as SGHTA and CDR2 as FQGNSA.

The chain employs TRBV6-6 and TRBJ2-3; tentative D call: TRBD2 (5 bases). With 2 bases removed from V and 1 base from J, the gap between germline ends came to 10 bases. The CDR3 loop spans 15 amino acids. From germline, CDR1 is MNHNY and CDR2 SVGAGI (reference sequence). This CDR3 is CASSYSVLGTDTQYF. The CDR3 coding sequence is TGTGCCAGCAGTTACAGCGTACTAGGCACAGATACGCAGTATTTT.